One sample yielded the 19 T cell receptor beta chains listed below, sequenced in a study of CD8+ T cells in alopecia areata. Treatment defined: oral pan-JAK inhibitor, 5-10 mg twice daily. TCR sequencing used cDNA made by reverse transcription of extracted RNA. Clones were sequenced by immunoSEQ multiplex PCR, and TCRdb holds only the in-frame ones, with some missing. The sample has about 140,000 clones; approximately 90% are singletons. This specimen consisted of CD8+ T cells sorted from blood, obtained at week 4, from a patient treated with tofacitinib. These receptors all stem from a human donor with alopecia areata.

This sequence joins TRBV6-5 and TRBJ2-7; no definite D call. Trimming stripped 2 bases from V and 0 bases from J, with 8 bases between. Germline V gene data show CDR1 as MNHEY and CDR2 as SVGAGI. The CDR3 is made up of 14 amino acids. The CDR3, as DNA: TGTGCCAGCAGTTACGAGCAGTTCTCCTACGAGCAGTACTTC. Protein product: CASSYEQFSYEQYF.

The chain combines TRBV7-9 with TRBJ2-1, with D possibly TRBD2 on 5 matching bases. Germline CDR1 is SEHNR and CDR2 is FQNEAQ (reference sequence). V lost 6 bases to trimming and J lost 7 bases, with 10 bases between them. This CDR3 contains 12 residues. The CDR3 bases are TGTGCCAGCAGATCCCCGGGGAATGAGCAGTTCTTC. The encoded protein is CASRSPGNEQFF.

This chain joins TRBV6-5 and TRBJ2-1; 9 nucleotides match TRBD2. The germline gives CDR1 MNHEY, CDR2 SVGAGI. The CDR3 consists of 16 residues. V dropped 0 bases and J dropped 10; count of bases not matched to a gene: 10. In DNA form, the CDR3 reads TGTGCCAGCAGTTACTCGGCGGGGGGGCCCCTGGGAGAGCAGTTCTTC. Its protein product is CASSYSAGGPLGEQFF.

V and J are TRBV5-5 and TRBJ1-2; 9 nucleotides align to TRBD1. V shed 1 base, J shed 4 bases, and the junction held 8 bases outside the gene matches. CDR1 SGHKS and CDR2 YYEKEE come from the germline V gene (reference sequence). This CDR3 has 16 residues. CDR3 in amino acids: CASSLSGGTGPYGYTF. The CDR3 nucleotides read TGTGCCAGCAGCTTGAGTGGTGGGACAGGGCCCTATGGCTACACCTTC.

The chain employs TRBV2 and TRBJ2-1; D is unresolved. Trimming left V 2 bases short and J 4 bases short, with 12 bases between. The CDR3 is 15 residues long. CDR1 is SNHLY, CDR2 FYNNEI, per germline. The CDR3 sequence is CASSESGSLYNEQFF. In nucleotides, the CDR3 is TGTGCCAGCAGTGAATCGGGTAGCCTGTACAATGAGCAGTTCTTC.

This clone was detected only once. The chain has TRBV7-2 and TRBJ2-3, with unresolved D. The CDR3 spans 15 residues. Germline V gene data show CDR1 as SGHTA and CDR2 as FQGNSA. Trimming removed 0 bases at V and 4 bases at J, with 11 bases between. Here the CDR3 reads CASSLALGLPDTQYF. For the CDR3, the DNA is TGTGCCAGCAGCTTAGCGCTGGGGTTGCCAGATACGCAGTATTTT.

J is TRBJ2-1 and V is TRBV10-3; 9 bases are a match to TRBD2. The CDR3 length is 15 residues. V was pared by 6 bases and J by 4 bases, with 7 bases of the junction left unmatched. Per germline, CDR1 ENHRY and CDR2 SYGVKD. The CDR3 is CAISKTSGVYNEQFF. CDR3 bases: TGTGCCATCAGCAAGACTAGCGGAGTATACAATGAGCAGTTCTTC.

The genes are TRBV5-4 and TRBJ2-3; the match to TRBD2 covers 16 bases. Per germline, CDR1 SGHNT and CDR2 YYREEE (reference sequence). This CDR3 has 16 amino acids. The trim removed 4 bases at V and 6 bases at J, leaving 5 bases unmatched. CDR3 coding DNA: TGTGCCAGCAGCCCCGGGACTAGCGGGGGGGCGGATACGCAGTATTTT. It is translated as CASSPGTSGGADTQYF.

This clone was counted only a few times. The chain links TRBV27 to TRBJ2-3; D remains unclear. The germline CDR1 and CDR2 sequences are MNHEY and SMNVEV (reference sequence). Trimming shortened V by 4 bases and J by 6 bases, and 11 bases separated the two germline ends. The CDR3 sequence is 13 residues long. CDR3 sequence (DNA): TGTGCCAGCAGTTATAACCGTCGGGATACGCAGTATTTT. Its translation: CASSYNRRDTQYF.

This clone came up once. The chain employs TRBV4-1 and TRBJ2-3, with D perhaps TRBD1 or TRBD2 (5 bases each). CDR3 length: 15 residues. The V end lost 3 bases, the J end lost 0 bases, and 10 bases lay between the germline ends. Germline V gene lookup returns CDR1 MGHRA and CDR2 YSYEKL. In DNA, the CDR3 is TGCGCCAGCAGCCACGGGACCGCCAGCACAGATACGCAGTATTTT. Translation: CASSHGTASTDTQYF.

The chain is built from TRBV5-6 and TRBJ2-7; tentatively, D is TRBD1 (7 bases). CDR3 length: 16 amino acids. Trimming stripped 4 bases from V and 3 bases from J, with 20 bases between. CDR1 is SGHDT and CDR2 is YYEEEE in the germline V gene. CDR3 residues: CASSPFNRGGFYEQYF. CDR3 nucleotides: TGTGCCAGCAGCCCATTCAACAGGGGAGGATTCTACGAGCAGTACTTC. The full variable domain, in which reference TRBV5-6 and TRBJ2-7 provide the parts outside the CDR3, is DAGVTQSPTHLIKTRGQQVTLRCSPKSGHDTVSWYQQALGQGPQFIFQYYEEEERQRGNFPDRFSGHQFPNYSSELNVNALLLGDSALYLCASSPFNRGGFYEQYFGPGTRLTVT.

This chain connects TRBV29-1 to TRBJ2-7, with D possibly matching TRBD1 (6 bases). The CDR3 loop spans 12 amino acids. Trimming removed 5 bases at V and 5 bases at J, with 13 bases between. Germline assignment: CDR1 SQVTM and CDR2 ANQGSEA. CDR3 sequence: CSVRTRGNEQYF. The DNA of the CDR3 is TGCAGCGTTCGGACAAGGGGGAACGAGCAGTACTTC.

J is TRBJ2-2 and V is TRBV19; D call uncertain. CDR3 length equals 15 residues. V was trimmed by 0 bases and J by 1 base, leaving 6 bases between them. The germline V gene encodes CDR1 LNHDA and CDR2 SQIVND (reference sequence). In nucleotides, the CDR3 is TGTGCCAGTAGTATAGAGGAGAAGAACACCGGGGAGCTGTTTTTT. It yields the protein CASSIEEKNTGELFF.

Turning to this clone: The same CDR3 is also encoded by other DNA sequences in this sample. The chain recombines TRBV6-5 with TRBJ2-3; 12 bases align to TRBD2. CDR3 length equals 15 residues. Germline lookup yields CDR1 MNHEY and CDR2 SVGAGI. Trimming at V came to 6 bases and at J to 3 bases, leaving 4 bases not matched to a gene. The CDR3 DNA follows: TGTGCCAGCAGGGCCGGACTAGCGGGAACAGATACGCAGTATTTT. This encodes CASRAGLAGTDTQYF.

This clone has a handful of counts. The chain joins TRBV5-1 to TRBJ2-7; D is possibly TRBD1 or TRBD2 (5 bases each). The CDR3 runs to 14 residues. V lost 2 bases to trimming and J lost 2 bases, with 11 bases between them. Germline CDR1 is SGHRS and CDR2 is YFSETQ. This chain's CDR3 is CASSFRDRPYEQYF. In nucleotides, the CDR3 is TGCGCCAGCAGCTTTCGGGACCGCCCCTACGAGCAGTACTTC.

The chain joins TRBV6-6 to TRBJ1-1, with no clear D. The germline V gene encodes CDR1 MNHNY and CDR2 SVGAGI (reference sequence). V was trimmed by 2 bases and J by 5 bases, leaving 12 bases between them. This CDR3 contains 14 residues. CDR3 bases: TGTGCCAGCAGTTACGTCGGCTCTGGAACTGAAGCTTTCTTT. It is translated as CASSYVGSGTEAFF.

V is TRBV5-6 and J is TRBJ1-1; 7 nucleotides line up with TRBD1. J gave up 4 bases and V 5 bases, and 11 bases lay outside the gene matches. This CDR3 is built from 15 residues. CDR1 is SGHDT, CDR2 YYEEEE, per germline. The CDR3 bases are TGTGCCAGCAGATTACTCCAGGGGGAGGGCACTGAAGCTTTCTTT. Translating it yields CASRLLQGEGTEAFF.

The table lists this clone with a few counts. The rearrangement links TRBV5-1 to TRBJ2-3; TRBD2 might be the D (6 bases). Germline V gene lookup returns CDR1 SGHRS and CDR2 YFSETQ. The CDR3 extends over 18 amino acids. V was cut by 4 bases and J by 0 bases, with 21 bases left in between. The CDR3 nucleotides read TGCGCCAGCAGCAGCCCCCCTGGACGGGAGAGTAGCACAGATACGCAGTATTTT. Amino acid sequence: CASSSPPGRESSTDTQYF. The entire variable domain, with the rest obtained from reference TRBV5-1 and TRBJ2-3, is as follows: KAGVTQTPRYLIKTRGQQVTLSCSPISGHRSVSWYQQTPGQGLQFLFEYFSETQRNKGNFPGRFSGRQFSNSRSEMNVSTLELGDSALYLCASSSPPGRESSTDTQYFGPGTRLTVL.

This rearrangement joins TRBV7-9 to TRBJ1-2, with D uncertain. There are 13 residues in the CDR3. Looked up from germline, CDR1 is SEHNR and CDR2 is FQNEAQ (reference sequence). The V end lost 7 bases, the J end lost 7 bases, and 16 bases lay between the germline ends. CDR3 protein: CASNVQRFPGYTF. CDR3 in DNA: TGTGCCAGCAACGTTCAAAGGTTTCCTGGCTACACCTTC. Based on the CDR3 plus reference TRBV7-9 and TRBJ1-2, the full variable domain is DTGVSQNPRHKITKRGQNVTFRCDPISEHNRLYWYRQTLGQGPEFLTYFQNEAQLEKSRLLSDRFSAERPKGSFSTLEIQRTEQGDSAMYLCASNVQRFPGYTFGSGTRLTVV.